Shown below are 14 T cell receptor beta chains from a single sample sequenced in a study of blood T cell dynamics during melanoma immunotherapy. The time point was: week 3, after first cycle of checkpoint inhibitor. Sequencing was performed with immunoSEQ multiplex PCR; in TCRdb, only in-frame clones are kept and a portion is missing. This table has around 13,000 clones, roughly 89% appearing once. The sequences come from effector memory CD8+ T cells from blood, collected from a patient treated with checkpoint blockade. These receptors were collected from a human donor with melanoma.

This rearrangement joins TRBV30 to TRBJ2-1; a possible D gene is TRBD2 (5 bases). The CDR3 has 16 residues. V shed 2 bases and J shed 0 bases, with 14 bases lying between them. The germline CDR1 and CDR2 sequences are GTSNPN and SVGIG (reference sequence). The CDR3 is CAWSIKLVGSYNEQFF. The CDR3 DNA follows: TGTGCCTGGAGTATAAAACTAGTCGGCTCCTACAATGAGCAGTTCTTC. Filled out from reference TRBV30 and TRBJ2-1, the complete variable domain reads SQTIHQWPATLVQPVGSPLSLECTVEGTSNPNLYWYRQAAGRGLQLLFYSVGIGQISSEVPQNLSASRPQDRQFILSSKKLLLSDSGFYLCAWSIKLVGSYNEQFFGPGTRLTVL.

In its sample, this clone was seen once. The V gene is TRBV7-9, the J gene TRBJ2-7; no reliable D call. This CDR3 has 13 residues. Trimming shortened V by 5 bases and J by 3 bases, and 11 bases separated the two germline ends. Germline CDR1 is SEHNR and CDR2 is FQNEAQ (reference sequence). CDR3 amino acids: CASSDVMGYEQYF. The CDR3 region has the DNA TGTGCCAGCAGCGACGTGATGGGCTACGAGCAGTACTTC.

The chain is built from TRBV28 and TRBJ1-5, with D possibly being TRBD1 (6 bases). This CDR3 has 15 residues. The germline gives CDR1 MDHEN, CDR2 SYDVKM. V was cut by 2 bases and J by 1 base, with 9 bases left in between. The CDR3 nucleotides read TGTGCCAGCAGTTTACGGGGGCTCAGCAATCAGCCCCAGCATTTT. This encodes CASSLRGLSNQPQHF.

A single count supports this clone. This chain joins TRBV19 and TRBJ2-7; 8 bases fit TRBD1. Looked up from germline, CDR1 is LNHDA and CDR2 is SQIVND (reference sequence). V was clipped by 8 bases and J by 5 bases; unmatched bases: 11. CDR3 length equals 14 residues. CDR3 loop: CASSDRAGLDEQYF. The CDR3 nucleotides read TGTGCCAGTTCGGACAGGGCAGGGTTAGACGAGCAGTACTTC.

CDR3 loop: CASSLDGRYGNYGYTF. The DNA of the CDR3 is TGTGCCAGCAGCTTAGACGGACGATACGGGAACTATGGCTACACCTTC. V gene TRBV7-6 combines with J gene TRBJ1-2; no firm D call. CDR3 length: 16 residues. V was cut by 1 base and J by 2 bases, with 14 bases left in between. The V gene's germline CDR1 is SGHVS and CDR2 FNYEAQ.

The CDR3, as DNA: TGTGCCAGCAGCCTGGGGGGGAACACTGAAGCTTTCTTT. It specifies CASSLGGNTEAFF. This rearrangement joins TRBV6-6 to TRBJ1-1; the D gene is possibly TRBD1 (5 bases). Trimming stripped 6 bases from V and 1 base from J, with 9 bases between. Per the germline V gene, CDR1 is MNHNY and CDR2 is SVGAGI (reference sequence). The CDR3 runs 13 residues.

This chain connects TRBV4-1 to TRBJ2-1; 12 positions agree with TRBD2. The trim removed 1 base at V and 1 base at J, leaving 11 bases unmatched. The germline V gene has CDR1 MGHRA and CDR2 YSYEKL. The CDR3 sequence is 20 residues long. The CDR3 region is CASSQVRASGRAYSYNEQFF. CDR3 coding DNA: TGCGCCAGCAGCCAAGTCAGAGCTAGCGGGAGGGCTTATTCCTACAATGAGCAGTTCTTC.

The V call is TRBV27, the J call TRBJ1-2; possible D gene TRBD1, 5 bases. Germline assignment: CDR1 MNHEY and CDR2 SMNVEV (reference sequence). There are 13 residues in the CDR3. V was pared by 3 bases and J by 2 bases, with 7 bases between. CDR3 region: CASSLGPNYGYTF. The CDR3 nucleotides read TGTGCCAGCAGTTTGGGACCCAACTATGGCTACACCTTC.

The rearrangement joins TRBV4-3 to TRBJ1-2; D is perhaps TRBD1 (5 bases). The germline V gene encodes CDR1 LGHNA and CDR2 YSLEER. CDR3 length: 16 residues. V was shortened by 1 base and J by 0 bases, with 12 bases between the two germline ends. Written as DNA, the CDR3 is TGCGCCAGCAGCCAAGGTCGGGGCAGTCCTAACTATGGCTACACCTTC. Amino acids: CASSQGRGSPNYGYTF.

This clone was seen only once. V is TRBV28 and J is TRBJ1-5, with no clear D. The CDR3 totals 14 residues. The germline V and J ends were trimmed by 5 bases and 2 bases, with 10 bases remaining between them. The germline V gene has CDR1 MDHEN and CDR2 SYDVKM. The CDR3 region has the DNA TGTGCCAGCAGTCCAATGTGGGGCAATCAGCCCCAGCATTTT. This sequence encodes CASSPMWGNQPQHF.

V usage is TRBV19 and J usage is TRBJ1-2; tentatively, D is TRBD1 (6 bases). V lost 5 bases and J 3 bases, leaving 16 bases between the germline ends. The germline gives CDR1 LNHDA, CDR2 SQIVND (reference sequence). This CDR3 spans 15 amino acids. CDR3 DNA sequence: TGTGCCAGTAGTCCTACAGGGAAGAACCACTATGGCTACACCTTC. Translated: CASSPTGKNHYGYTF.

The chain carries TRBV19 and TRBJ2-2; D remains ambiguous. This CDR3 spans 13 amino acids. V was shortened by 3 bases and J by 5 bases, with 7 bases between the two germline ends. Germline V gene sequence: CDR1 LNHDA, CDR2 SQIVND (reference sequence). The CDR3 sequence: CASSIWGTGELFF. The CDR3 DNA is TGTGCCAGTAGTATCTGGGGAACCGGGGAGCTGTTTTTT.

V and J are TRBV2 and TRBJ1-1, with unresolved D. V shed 1 base and J shed 3 bases, with 15 bases lying between them. The CDR3 extends over 16 amino acids. CDR1 and CDR2 from the germline V gene are SNHLY and FYNNEI. DNA of the CDR3: TGTGCCAGCAGTGAAGATCGTATACGGTCCTACACTGAAGCTTTCTTT. Translation: CASSEDRIRSYTEAFF. The variable domain in full, with the rest retrieved from reference TRBV2 and TRBJ1-1, is EPEVTQTPSHQVTQMGQEVILRCVPISNHLYFYWYRQILGQKVEFLVSFYNNEISEKSEIFDDQFSVERPDGSNFTLKIRSTKLEDSAMYFCASSEDRIRSYTEAFFGQGTRLTVV.

The chain is built from TRBV27 and TRBJ1-1; D is ambiguous. V lost 3 bases and J lost 4, with 9 bases in between. Germline V gene data show CDR1 as MNHEY and CDR2 as SMNVEV (reference sequence). The CDR3 sequence is 13 residues long. This chain's CDR3 is CASSLGSSTEAFF. In DNA form, the CDR3 reads TGTGCCAGCAGTTTGGGGTCAAGCACTGAAGCTTTCTTT.